Sequencing of this TCR beta chain was carried out in a study of T cell changes during pregnancy in multiple sclerosis (dated by TCRdb to the late 2010s). Background on the whole study: In women with multiple sclerosis, the researchers looked at how the T cell repertoire shifted as pregnancy progressed.

The CDR3, cysteine through phenylalanine, is 12 amino acids long. Only the CDR3 portion is preserved as DNA: 36 bases, with reading frame beginning at the first base. The germline V gene gives CDR1 as SNHLY and CDR2 as FYNNEI. Trimming at the junction amounts to 3 bases on V and 3 bases on J, and the germline ends lie 5 bases apart. Receptor libraries were prepared by the immunoSEQ multiplex PCR assay. The table was pulled from immuneACCESS by TCRdb, which kept in-frame rearrangements only. Such tables lose some clones; where checked, under half of the loss comes from unresolved V genes, and the rest has no known cause. The sample table lists 47,000 or so clones, 85% to 90% of them with a count of one. The top ten constitute roughly 2% of the sample. This clone was seen once. This receptor's antigen is unknown. Per-base qualities were not stored, and no clone one base away is much larger.

The clonotype originates from a female donor with multiple sclerosis, enrolled in a pregnancy study. Recombination connected TRBV2 to TRBJ1-1, with the D gene not confidently named. Sequencing was performed on peripheral blood, taken in the first trimester of pregnancy. The CDR3 reads as follows: CASSEAYTEAFF. The DNA is as follows: TGTGCCAGCAGTGAGGCTTACACTGAAGCTTTCTTT.